Sequencing of this T cell receptor (beta chain) was carried out in a study of cytomegalovirus exposure and HLA in healthy donors. Study summary: There were approximately 81 million unique TCRs (from HLA-typed donors) in an early data release. Overall study results and limits: Rarity characterized most TCR sequences, yet some public TCRs appeared in many donors. The study designated fewer than 200 TCR beta chains cytomegalovirus-associated. TRBV6-2, TRBV6-3 and some other V segments were unresolvable in 87-base-pair reads.

The PCR made use of 60 Vbeta and 13 Jbeta primers. Data came from immunoSEQ multiplex PCR; TCRdb stores just in-frame clones and leaves some out. The data contain more than 100,000 clones, about 71% of them seen just once; the ten biggest clones take up less than 3.5%. Regarding this clone: The antigen is undetermined.

Germline CDR1 reads KGHSH; CDR2 reads LQKENI. Unmatched junction bases numbered 4, after V lost 0 bases and J lost 6 bases. This CDR3 contains 15 residues. This clonotype originated in a woman aged 50 to 65 in good health and CMV-seronegative. V is TRBV18 and J is TRBJ2-2; 7 bases agree with TRBD1. The sample taken for sequencing was PBMCs. CDR3 nucleotides: TGTGCCAGCTCACCACCGACAGGGCCCGCCGGGGAGCTGTTTTTT. It translates to CASSPPTGPAGELFF.